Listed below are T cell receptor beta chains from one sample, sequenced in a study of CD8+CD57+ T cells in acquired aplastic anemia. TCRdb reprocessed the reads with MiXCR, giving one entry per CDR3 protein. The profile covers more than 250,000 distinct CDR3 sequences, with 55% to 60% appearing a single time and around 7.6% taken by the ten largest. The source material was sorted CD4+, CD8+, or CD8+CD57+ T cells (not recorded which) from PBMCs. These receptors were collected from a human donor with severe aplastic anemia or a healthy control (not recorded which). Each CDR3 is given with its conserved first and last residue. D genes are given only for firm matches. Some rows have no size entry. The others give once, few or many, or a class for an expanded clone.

cdr3_aa: CASSSRTGGGNQPQHF
cdr3_nt: TGTGCCAGTAGTTCGCGAACAGGGGGGGGGAATCAGCCCCAGCATTTT
j_call: TRBJ1-5
cdr3_length: 16
d_call: TRBD1
v_call: TRBV19
clone_size: few

cdr3_aa: CASSRASAGNTIYF
cdr3_nt: TGTGCCAGCAGTAGGGCGAGCGCTGGAAACACCATATATTTT
j_call: TRBJ1-3
cdr3_length: 14
d_call: -
v_call: TRBV6-5
clone_size: many

cdr3_aa: CASSSISIRGNTIYF
cdr3_nt: TGTGCTAGCAGCTCAATCAGTATTAGGGGAAACACCATATATTTT
j_call: TRBJ1-3
cdr3_length: 15
d_call: -
v_call: TRBV7-7
clone_size: -

cdr3_aa: CASSLQVMNTEAFF
cdr3_nt: TGCGCCAGCAGCTTACAGGTGATGAACACTGAAGCTTTCTTT
j_call: TRBJ1-1
cdr3_length: 14
d_call: -
v_call: TRBV5-1
clone_size: -

cdr3_aa: CATSANSSPYEQYF
cdr3_nt: TGTGCCACCAGTGCCAACAGTAGCCCCTACGAGCAGTACTTC
j_call: TRBJ2-7
cdr3_length: 14
d_call: -
v_call: TRBV24-1
clone_size: -

cdr3_aa: CASSVGSDYSYEQYF
cdr3_nt: TGTGCCAGCAGCGTAGGGAGCGACTACTCCTACGAGCAGTACTTC
j_call: TRBJ2-7
cdr3_length: 15
d_call: -
v_call: TRBV9
clone_size: once

cdr3_aa: CASSATQETQYF
cdr3_nt: TGTGCCAGCAGTGCCACTCAAGAGACCCAGTACTTC
j_call: TRBJ2-5
cdr3_length: 12
d_call: -
v_call: TRBV2
clone_size: many

cdr3_aa: CASSGRTVQQFF
cdr3_nt: TGTGCCAGCAGCGGCCGGACAGTCCAGCAGTTCTTC
j_call: TRBJ2-1
cdr3_length: 12
d_call: -
v_call: TRBV9
clone_size: -

cdr3_aa: CSASPGGGGYTF
cdr3_nt: TGCAGTGCTAGCCCTGGGGGTGGTGGCTACACCTTC
j_call: TRBJ1-2
cdr3_length: 12
d_call: -
v_call: TRBV20-1
clone_size: few

cdr3_aa: CAWVGRGYEQYF
cdr3_nt: TGTGCCTGGGTCGGGCGGGGTTACGAGCAGTACTTC
j_call: TRBJ2-7
cdr3_length: 12
d_call: -
v_call: TRBV30
clone_size: many

cdr3_aa: CASSLETAAMATEAFF
cdr3_nt: TGTGCCAGCAGCTTAGAGACCGCCGCGATGGCCACTGAAGCTTTCTTT
j_call: TRBJ1-1
cdr3_length: 16
d_call: -
v_call: TRBV7-6
clone_size: many

cdr3_aa: CSARDQSGTYSTDTQYF
cdr3_nt: TGCAGTGCTAGAGATCAATCCGGGACTTATAGCACAGATACGCAGTATTTT
j_call: TRBJ2-3
cdr3_length: 17
d_call: -
v_call: TRBV20-1
clone_size: many

cdr3_aa: CATSIGTSTDTQYF
cdr3_nt: TGTGCCACCAGTATCGGGACAAGCACAGATACGCAGTATTTT
j_call: TRBJ2-3
cdr3_length: 14
d_call: -
v_call: TRBV24-1
clone_size: -

cdr3_aa: CASSLGAGGDNEQFF
cdr3_nt: TGCGCCAGCAGCTTAGGAGCGGGAGGCGACAATGAGCAGTTCTTC
j_call: TRBJ2-1
cdr3_length: 15
d_call: TRBD2
v_call: TRBV5-1
clone_size: few

cdr3_aa: CASSLGLGSPLHF
cdr3_nt: TGCGCCAGCAGCTTGGGGTTGGGGTCACCCCTCCACTTT
j_call: TRBJ1-6
cdr3_length: 13
d_call: -
v_call: TRBV5-1
clone_size: few

cdr3_aa: CASSEGTGDGYTF
cdr3_nt: TGTGCCAGCAGCGAGGGGACAGGCGATGGCTACACCTTC
j_call: TRBJ1-2
cdr3_length: 13
d_call: TRBD1
v_call: TRBV7-3
clone_size: -

cdr3_aa: CASSDSTTEAFF
cdr3_nt: TGTGCCAGCAGCGACAGTACTACTGAAGCTTTCTTT
j_call: TRBJ1-1
cdr3_length: 12
d_call: -
v_call: TRBV24-1
clone_size: -

cdr3_aa: CASSQWGTGNTEAFF
cdr3_nt: TGCGCCAGCAGCCAATGGGGGACAGGGAACACTGAAGCTTTCTTT
j_call: TRBJ1-1
cdr3_length: 15
d_call: TRBD1
v_call: TRBV4-1
clone_size: many

cdr3_aa: CSARDTGTATYEQYF
cdr3_nt: TGCAGTGCTAGAGATACGGGGACAGCCACCTACGAGCAGTACTTC
j_call: TRBJ2-7
cdr3_length: 15
d_call: TRBD1
v_call: TRBV20-1
clone_size: few

cdr3_aa: CASSLDRGFGGNTIYF
cdr3_nt: TGTGCCAGCAGCTTAGATCGGGGGTTCGGAGGAAACACCATATATTTT
j_call: TRBJ1-3
cdr3_length: 16
d_call: -
v_call: TRBV7-2
clone_size: many

cdr3_aa: CATPPQQYF
cdr3_nt: TGTGCCACTCCCCCCCAGCAGTACTTC
j_call: TRBJ2-7
cdr3_length: 9
d_call: -
v_call: TRBV24-1
clone_size: -

cdr3_aa: CASSLQGGTGELFF
cdr3_nt: TGTGCCAGCAGTCTCCAGGGTGGAACCGGGGAGCTGTTTTTT
j_call: TRBJ2-2
cdr3_length: 14
d_call: -
v_call: TRBV6-2/TRBV6-3
clone_size: many

cdr3_aa: CASIGTGGTYSSYEQYF
cdr3_nt: TGTGCCAGCATCGGGACAGGGGGGACCTACTCGTCCTACGAGCAGTACTTC
j_call: TRBJ2-7
cdr3_length: 17
d_call: TRBD1
v_call: TRBV7-8
clone_size: few

cdr3_aa: CATLTALGSYEQYF
cdr3_nt: TGTGCCACCCTCACAGCGCTAGGCTCCTACGAGCAGTACTTC
j_call: TRBJ2-7
cdr3_length: 14
d_call: -
v_call: TRBV10-3
clone_size: -

cdr3_aa: CASSSPRTGPQSGNTIYF
cdr3_nt: TGTGCCAGCAGTAGTCCTCGGACAGGCCCCCAGTCTGGAAACACCATATATTTT
j_call: TRBJ1-3
cdr3_length: 18
d_call: TRBD1
v_call: TRBV9
clone_size: -

cdr3_aa: CSARVGLDSNQPQHF
cdr3_nt: TGCAGTGCTAGAGTGGGTCTCGATAGCAATCAGCCCCAGCATTTT
j_call: TRBJ1-5
cdr3_length: 15
d_call: -
v_call: TRBV20-1
clone_size: many

cdr3_aa: CTSSTLTANYGYTF
cdr3_nt: TGTACCAGTAGTACCTTGACAGCTAACTACGGCTACACCTTC
j_call: TRBJ1-2
cdr3_length: 14
d_call: -
v_call: TRBV19
clone_size: -

cdr3_aa: CATSRARPANEQFF
cdr3_nt: TGTGCCACCAGCAGAGCCCGACCAGCCAATGAGCAGTTCTTC
j_call: TRBJ2-1
cdr3_length: 14
d_call: -
v_call: TRBV15
clone_size: -

cdr3_aa: CASSHQGPNTEQFF
cdr3_nt: TGTGCCAGCAGCCACCAGGGACCGAACACTGAGCAGTTCTTC
j_call: TRBJ2-1
cdr3_length: 14
d_call: -
v_call: TRBV12-3/TRBV12-4
clone_size: -

cdr3_aa: CASSSVTDRVYEQYF
cdr3_nt: TGTGCCAGCAGCTCTGTCACGGACAGGGTTTACGAGCAGTACTTC
j_call: TRBJ2-7
cdr3_length: 15
d_call: TRBD1
v_call: TRBV27
clone_size: many

cdr3_aa: CASSLTGGKGYTF
cdr3_nt: TGTGCCAGCAGCCTGACAGGGGGTAAGGGCTACACCTTC
j_call: TRBJ1-2
cdr3_length: 13
d_call: TRBD1
v_call: TRBV6-5
clone_size: -

cdr3_aa: CASSSDRANEQYF
cdr3_nt: TGTGCCAGCAGTTCGGACAGGGCCAACGAGCAGTACTTC
j_call: TRBJ2-7
cdr3_length: 13
d_call: TRBD1
v_call: TRBV6-5
clone_size: -

cdr3_aa: CASSQERQTGGYTF
cdr3_nt: TGTGCCAGCAGCCAAGAAAGGCAAACTGGAGGCTACACCTTC
j_call: TRBJ1-2
cdr3_length: 14
d_call: -
v_call: TRBV14
clone_size: -

cdr3_aa: CSVVPYGADTEAFF
cdr3_nt: TGCAGCGTTGTTCCTTACGGCGCAGACACTGAAGCTTTCTTT
j_call: TRBJ1-1
cdr3_length: 14
d_call: -
v_call: TRBV29-1
clone_size: -

cdr3_aa: CASSPRWSSSEAFF
cdr3_nt: TGTGCCAGCAGTCCTAGGTGGAGTTCCTCTGAAGCTTTCTTT
j_call: TRBJ1-1
cdr3_length: 14
d_call: -
v_call: TRBV27
clone_size: many

cdr3_aa: CASSLGGDGIIEAFF
cdr3_nt: TGTGCCAGCAGCTTAGGGGGAGACGGAATCATTGAAGCTTTCTTT
j_call: TRBJ1-1
cdr3_length: 15
d_call: -
v_call: TRBV13
clone_size: -

cdr3_aa: CASSSSVSLGAWNYGYTF
cdr3_nt: TGTGCCAGCAGCTCCTCAGTCTCCTTAGGGGCCTGGAACTATGGCTACACCTTC
j_call: TRBJ1-2
cdr3_length: 18
d_call: -
v_call: TRBV7-2
clone_size: many

cdr3_aa: CASRDAGTPNTEAFF
cdr3_nt: TGCGCCAGCAGGGATGCCGGGACACCAAACACTGAAGCTTTCTTT
j_call: TRBJ1-1
cdr3_length: 15
d_call: -
v_call: TRBV5-1
clone_size: -

cdr3_aa: CAISESQGYNYGYTF
cdr3_nt: TGTGCCATCAGTGAGTCCCAGGGGTATAACTATGGCTACACCTTC
j_call: TRBJ1-2
cdr3_length: 15
d_call: -
v_call: TRBV10-3
clone_size: -

cdr3_aa: CASSLGQGATGELFF
cdr3_nt: TGTGCCAGCAGCTTAGGGCAGGGCGCCACCGGGGAGCTGTTTTTT
j_call: TRBJ2-2
cdr3_length: 15
d_call: -
v_call: TRBV7-6
clone_size: few

cdr3_aa: CASSQDMGTRGPIETQYF
cdr3_nt: TGTGCCAGCAGCCAAGATATGGGGACTAGAGGCCCTATAGAGACCCAGTACTTC
j_call: TRBJ2-5
cdr3_length: 18
d_call: TRBD2
v_call: TRBV14
clone_size: many

cdr3_aa: CASSVGQGRGDYGYTF
cdr3_nt: TGTGCCAGCAGCGTGGGACAGGGTAGAGGAGACTATGGCTACACCTTC
j_call: TRBJ1-2
cdr3_length: 16
d_call: TRBD1
v_call: TRBV9
clone_size: many

cdr3_aa: CSARQETQYFEQYF
cdr3_nt: -
j_call: TRBJ2-7
cdr3_length: 14
d_call: -
v_call: TRBV20-1
clone_size: -

cdr3_aa: CASGLAGPYNEQFF
cdr3_nt: TGTGCCAGCGGACTAGCGGGCCCGTACAATGAGCAGTTCTTT
j_call: TRBJ2-1
cdr3_length: 14
d_call: TRBD2
v_call: TRBV2
clone_size: -

cdr3_aa: CASSLAGVGHSPLHF
cdr3_nt: TGTGCCAGCAGCTTAGCAGGGGTGGGGCATTCACCCCTCCACTTT
j_call: TRBJ1-6
cdr3_length: 15
d_call: -
v_call: TRBV7-3
clone_size: many

cdr3_aa: CASSKDPIGTEAFF
cdr3_nt: TGTGCCAGCAGCAAGGACCCTATCGGCACTGAAGCTTTCTTT
j_call: TRBJ1-1
cdr3_length: 14
d_call: -
v_call: TRBV5-5
clone_size: many

cdr3_aa: CASSLYHEQYF
cdr3_nt: TGTGCCAGCAGCTTGTACCACGAGCAGTACTTC
j_call: TRBJ2-7
cdr3_length: 11
d_call: -
v_call: TRBV5-8
clone_size: many

cdr3_aa: CASSQTRGSETQYF
cdr3_nt: TGTGCCAGCAGCCAGACCAGGGGTTCCGAGACCCAGTACTTC
j_call: TRBJ2-5
cdr3_length: 14
d_call: -
v_call: TRBV5-6
clone_size: once